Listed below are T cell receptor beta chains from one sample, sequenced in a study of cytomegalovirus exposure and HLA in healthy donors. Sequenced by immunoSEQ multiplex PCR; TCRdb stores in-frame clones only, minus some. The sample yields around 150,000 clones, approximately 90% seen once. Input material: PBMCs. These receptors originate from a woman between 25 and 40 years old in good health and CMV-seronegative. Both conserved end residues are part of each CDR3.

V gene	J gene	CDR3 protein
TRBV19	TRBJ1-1	CASSPGGTGESRFAFF
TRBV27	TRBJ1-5	CASRGTGLRYSNQPQHF
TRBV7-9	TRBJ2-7	CASSQGQVYEQYF
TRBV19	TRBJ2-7	CASRRTAEQSYEQYF
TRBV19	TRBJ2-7	CASGTALTYEQYF
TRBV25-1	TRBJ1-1	CASSERGGLTEAFF
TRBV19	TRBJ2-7	CASTGTGRSYEQYF
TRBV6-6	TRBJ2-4	CASSYGTGAIQYF
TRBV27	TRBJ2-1	CASRPDRGGGSYSYNEQFF
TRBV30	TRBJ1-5	CAWSVLGSTLNNQPQHF
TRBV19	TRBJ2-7	CASSIGTELYEQYF
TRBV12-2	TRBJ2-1	CAIREREGPLSIYNEQFF
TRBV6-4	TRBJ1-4	CASSGDREVPPFNEKLFF
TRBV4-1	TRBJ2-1	CASSQRGGTGGNNEQFF
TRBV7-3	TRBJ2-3	CASSRSGSTDTQYF
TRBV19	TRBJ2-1	CASSMMASGEVDEQFF
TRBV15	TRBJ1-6	CATSREYGMSGGSPLHF
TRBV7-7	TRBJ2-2	CASSSSTGANTGELFF
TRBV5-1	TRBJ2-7	CASSAEASPSYEQYF
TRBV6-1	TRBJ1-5	CASSVRVNQPQHF
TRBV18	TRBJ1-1	CASSPAPVNTEAFF
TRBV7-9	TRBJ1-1	CASSLAVGRDTEAFF
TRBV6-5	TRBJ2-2	CASSSKLVAGELFF
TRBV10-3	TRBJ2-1	CAISPGSYNEQFF
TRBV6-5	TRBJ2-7	CASSYQDISEQYF
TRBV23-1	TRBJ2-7	CASSQRTGYHEQYF
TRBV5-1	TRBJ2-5	CASSLEAGGPQETQYF
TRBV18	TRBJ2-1	CASSQSSGGYNEQFF
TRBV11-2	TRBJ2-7	CASSSTSGAYEQYF
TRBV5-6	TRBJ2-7	CASSPTGGNSYEQYF
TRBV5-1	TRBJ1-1	CASSPGLNQNTEAFF
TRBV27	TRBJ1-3	CASSLQGAGNTIYF
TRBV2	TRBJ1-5	CASSETGGNQPQHF
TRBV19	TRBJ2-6	CASRYSGANVLTF
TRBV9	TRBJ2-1	CASSVVTGSYNEQFF